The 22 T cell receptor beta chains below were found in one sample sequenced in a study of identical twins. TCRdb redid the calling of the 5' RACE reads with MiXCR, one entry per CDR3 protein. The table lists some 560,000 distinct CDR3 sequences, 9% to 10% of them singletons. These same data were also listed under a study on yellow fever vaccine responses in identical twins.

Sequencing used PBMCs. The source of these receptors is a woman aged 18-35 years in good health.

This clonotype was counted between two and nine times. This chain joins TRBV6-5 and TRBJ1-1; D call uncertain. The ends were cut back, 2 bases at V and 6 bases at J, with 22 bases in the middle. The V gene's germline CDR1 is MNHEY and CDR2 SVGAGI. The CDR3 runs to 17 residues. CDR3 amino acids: CASSYRLMAIVRSEAFF. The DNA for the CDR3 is TGTGCCAGCAGTTACCGGCTTATGGCCATTGTTCGCTCTGAAGCTTTCTTT.

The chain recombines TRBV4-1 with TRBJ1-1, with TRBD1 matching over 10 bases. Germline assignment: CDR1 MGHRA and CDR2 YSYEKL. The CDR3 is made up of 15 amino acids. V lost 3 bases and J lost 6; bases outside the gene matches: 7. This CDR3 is CASSHPGTGAPEAFF. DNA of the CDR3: TGCGCCAGCAGCCACCCCGGGACAGGGGCACCTGAAGCTTTCTTT.

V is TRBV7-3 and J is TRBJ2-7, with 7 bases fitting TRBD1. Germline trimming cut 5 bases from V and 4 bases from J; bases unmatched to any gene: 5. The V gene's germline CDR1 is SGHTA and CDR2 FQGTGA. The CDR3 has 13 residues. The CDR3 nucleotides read TGTGCCAGCAGCATCGGGACAGAATACGAGCAGTACTTC. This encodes CASSIGTEYEQYF.

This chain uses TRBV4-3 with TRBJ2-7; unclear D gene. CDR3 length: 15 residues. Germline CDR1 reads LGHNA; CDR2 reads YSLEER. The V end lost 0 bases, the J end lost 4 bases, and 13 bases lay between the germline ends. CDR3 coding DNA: TGCGCCAGCAGCCAAGATTCAGACCCGCGTTACGAGCAGTACTTC. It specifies CASSQDSDPRYEQYF.

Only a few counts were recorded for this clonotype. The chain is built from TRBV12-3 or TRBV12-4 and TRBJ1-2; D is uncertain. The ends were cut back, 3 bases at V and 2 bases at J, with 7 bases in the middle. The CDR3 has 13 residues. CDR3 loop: CASSFGQNYGYTF. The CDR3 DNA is TGTGCCAGCAGTTTTGGCCAGAACTATGGCTACACCTTC.

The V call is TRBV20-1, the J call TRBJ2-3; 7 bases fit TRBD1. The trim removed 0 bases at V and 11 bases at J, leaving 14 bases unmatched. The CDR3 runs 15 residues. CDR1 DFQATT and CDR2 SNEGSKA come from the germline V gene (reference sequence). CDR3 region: CSARDSRSGTELQYF. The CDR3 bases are TGCAGTGCTAGAGATTCTCGGTCCGGGACAGAACTGCAGTATTTT.

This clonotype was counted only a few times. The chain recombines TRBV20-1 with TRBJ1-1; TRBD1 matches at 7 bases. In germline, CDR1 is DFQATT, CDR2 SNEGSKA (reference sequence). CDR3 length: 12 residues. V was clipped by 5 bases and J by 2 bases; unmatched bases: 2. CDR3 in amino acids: CSAHRGNTEAFF. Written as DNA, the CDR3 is TGCAGTGCTCACAGGGGCAACACTGAAGCTTTCTTT.

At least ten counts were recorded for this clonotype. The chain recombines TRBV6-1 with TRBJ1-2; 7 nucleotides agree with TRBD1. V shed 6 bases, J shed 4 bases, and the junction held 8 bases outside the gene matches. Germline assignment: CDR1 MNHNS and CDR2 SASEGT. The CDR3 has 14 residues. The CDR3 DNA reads TGTGCCAGCAGAGGAAGGGACAGCCTCTATGGCTACACCTTC. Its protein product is CASRGRDSLYGYTF.

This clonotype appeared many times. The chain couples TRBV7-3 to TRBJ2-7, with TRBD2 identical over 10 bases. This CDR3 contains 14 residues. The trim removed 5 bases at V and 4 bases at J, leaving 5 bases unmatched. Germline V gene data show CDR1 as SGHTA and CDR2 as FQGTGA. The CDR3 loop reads CASSPSGGAYEQYF. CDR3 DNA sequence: TGTGCCAGCAGCCCCAGCGGGGGGGCTTACGAGCAGTACTTC.

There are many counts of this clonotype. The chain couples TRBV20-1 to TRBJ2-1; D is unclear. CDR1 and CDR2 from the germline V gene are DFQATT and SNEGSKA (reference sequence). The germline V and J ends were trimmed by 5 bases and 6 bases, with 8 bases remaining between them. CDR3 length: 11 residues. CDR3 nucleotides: TGCAGTGCTCCCGGGTTCAATGAGCAGTTCTTC. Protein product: CSAPGFNEQFF.

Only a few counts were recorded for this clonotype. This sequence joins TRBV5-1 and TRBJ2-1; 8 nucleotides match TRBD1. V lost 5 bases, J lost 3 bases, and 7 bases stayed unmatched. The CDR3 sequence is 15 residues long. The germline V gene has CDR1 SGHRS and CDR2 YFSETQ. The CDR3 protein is CASSLLGQDYNEQFF. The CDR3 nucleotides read TGCGCCAGCAGTCTACTGGGACAGGACTACAATGAGCAGTTCTTC.

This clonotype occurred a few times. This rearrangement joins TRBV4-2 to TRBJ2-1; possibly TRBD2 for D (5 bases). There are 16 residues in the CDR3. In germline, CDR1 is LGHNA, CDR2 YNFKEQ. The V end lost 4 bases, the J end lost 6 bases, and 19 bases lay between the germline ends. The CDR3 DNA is TGTGCCAGCAGCCCTGACCAGAGGGAGTCGAGCAATGAGCAGTTCTTC. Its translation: CASSPDQRESSNEQFF.

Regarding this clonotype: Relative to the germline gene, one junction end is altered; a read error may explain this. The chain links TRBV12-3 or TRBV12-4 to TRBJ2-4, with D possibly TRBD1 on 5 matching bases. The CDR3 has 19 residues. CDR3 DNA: TGTGCCCGCAGTTTAGTCGGCAGGGTGAACCCCTCGGCCAAAAACATTCAGTACTTC. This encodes CARSLVGRVNPSAKNIQYF.

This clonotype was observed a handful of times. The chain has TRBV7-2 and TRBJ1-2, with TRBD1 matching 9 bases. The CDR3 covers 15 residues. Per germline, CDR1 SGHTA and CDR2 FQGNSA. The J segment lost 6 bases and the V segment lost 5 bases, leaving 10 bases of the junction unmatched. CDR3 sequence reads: CASSQGTGRVNGYTF. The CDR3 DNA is TGTGCCAGCAGCCAGGGGACAGGGAGAGTGAATGGCTACACCTTC. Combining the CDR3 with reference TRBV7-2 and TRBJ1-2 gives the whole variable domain GAGVSQSPSNKVTEKGKDVELRCDPISGHTALYWYRQSLGQGLEFLIYFQGNSAPDKSGLPSDRFSAERTGGSVSTLTIQRTQQEDSAVYLCASSQGTGRVNGYTFGSGTRLTVV.

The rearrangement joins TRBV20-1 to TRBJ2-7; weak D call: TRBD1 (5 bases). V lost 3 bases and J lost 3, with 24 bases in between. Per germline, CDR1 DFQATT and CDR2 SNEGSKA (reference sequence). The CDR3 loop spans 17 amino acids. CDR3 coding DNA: TGCAGTGCTAGCGCCAGGGATTTAACCTCACTAAGCTACGAGCAGTACTTC. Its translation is CSASARDLTSLSYEQYF.

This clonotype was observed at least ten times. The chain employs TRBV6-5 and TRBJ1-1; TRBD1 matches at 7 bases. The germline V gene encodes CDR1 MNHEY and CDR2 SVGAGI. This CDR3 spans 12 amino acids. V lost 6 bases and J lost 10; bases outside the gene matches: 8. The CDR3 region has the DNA TGTGCCAGCAGCAGGGACAGAACGGTAGCTTTCTTT. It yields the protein CASSRDRTVAFF.

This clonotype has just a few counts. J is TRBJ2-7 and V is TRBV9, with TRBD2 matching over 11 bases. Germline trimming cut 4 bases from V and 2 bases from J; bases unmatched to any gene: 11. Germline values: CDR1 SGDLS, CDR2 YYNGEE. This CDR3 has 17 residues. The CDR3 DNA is TGTGCCAGCAGCCCCCTTAGCGGGGGGGCCTACACCTACGAGCAGTACTTC. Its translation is CASSPLSGGAYTYEQYF.

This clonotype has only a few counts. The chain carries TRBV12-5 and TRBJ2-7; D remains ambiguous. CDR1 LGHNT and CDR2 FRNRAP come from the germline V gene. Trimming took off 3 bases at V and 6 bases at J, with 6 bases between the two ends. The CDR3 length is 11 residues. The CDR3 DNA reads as TGTGCTAGTGGTTTTTTTGGCGAGCAGTACTTC. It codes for CASGFFGEQYF.

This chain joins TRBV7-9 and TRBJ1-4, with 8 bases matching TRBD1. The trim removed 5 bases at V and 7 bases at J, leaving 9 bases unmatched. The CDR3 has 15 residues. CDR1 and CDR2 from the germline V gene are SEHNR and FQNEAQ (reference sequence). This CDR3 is CASSHGQGAVEKLFF. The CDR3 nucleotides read TGTGCCAGCAGCCATGGTCAGGGGGCGGTTGAAAAACTGTTTTTT.

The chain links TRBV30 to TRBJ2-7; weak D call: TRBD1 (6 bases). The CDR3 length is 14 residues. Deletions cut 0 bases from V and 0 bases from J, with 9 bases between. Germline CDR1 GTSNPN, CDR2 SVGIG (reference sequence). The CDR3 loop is CAWSVQGSSYEQYF. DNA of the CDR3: TGTGCCTGGAGTGTCCAGGGGAGCTCCTACGAGCAGTACTTC.

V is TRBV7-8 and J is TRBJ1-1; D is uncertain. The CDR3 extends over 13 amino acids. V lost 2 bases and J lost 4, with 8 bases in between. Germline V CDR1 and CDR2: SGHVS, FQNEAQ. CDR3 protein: CASSLRRVTEAFF. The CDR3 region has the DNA TGTGCCAGCAGCTTAAGGCGGGTCACTGAAGCTTTCTTT.

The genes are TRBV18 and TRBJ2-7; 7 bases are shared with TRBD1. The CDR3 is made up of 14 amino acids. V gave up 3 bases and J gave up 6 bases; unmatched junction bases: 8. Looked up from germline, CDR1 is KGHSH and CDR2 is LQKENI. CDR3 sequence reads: CASSPTGSTGEQYF. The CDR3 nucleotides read TGTGCCAGCTCACCGACAGGGTCAACAGGCGAGCAGTACTTC.